This TCR beta chain is from a study of T cell responses to AZD1222 COVID-19 vaccine. Notes on the study in general: Just a handful of AZD1222 recipients were seropositive at baseline. The peak T cell response came first, and repertoires were sampled only after it. Vaccination with two AZD1222 doses was followed by a rise in Spike-specific TCR breadth and depth.

Some clones are missing from TCRdb's copy, which holds only in-frame ones; the method was immunoSEQ multiplex PCR. The sample carries about 150,000 clones, about nine tenths recorded once. The CDR3 has 12 residues. CDR1 MNHEY and CDR2 SMNVEV come from the germline V gene (reference sequence). As to this clone: Its antigen is not known. A junction boundary mismatches the germline segment, possibly from a read error.

Here the sequenced sample was peripheral blood, taken 28 days after the second AZD1222 dose. The source of this sequence is an adult who received the AZD1222 COVID-19 vaccine. The rearrangement links TRBV27 to TRBJ2-7; TRBD1 might be the D (6 bases). CDR3 region: CASSLAPGHQVF. In nucleotides, the CDR3 is TGTGCCAGCAGTTTAGCACCGGGACATCAGGTCTTC.